The present T cell receptor beta chain was sequenced within a study of early T cells in non-severe SARS-CoV-2 infection. Background on the study: Chains were not paired, and sequencing was done on bulk RNA from unsorted whole blood.

Tagging with unique molecular identifiers was applied to individual cDNA molecules. TCRdb re-called the 5' RACE reads through MiXCR, storing one row per CDR3 protein. The top ten clones hold about 13% of a sample with 34,000 or so distinct CDR3 sequences, 9% of them seen once. Findings of the study overall: The VDJdb matching leaned toward anti-spike CD8 responses and overlooked private and CD4 specificities.

This clonotype was seen a few times. Antigen: not known. Input material: whole blood. This sequence originates from an adult who was a healthcare worker with PCR-confirmed SARS-CoV-2 infection or an uninfected control (not recorded which).

The CDR3 DNA is TGTGCCAGCACCACAGGGGGCCAGAACACTGAAGCTTTCTTT. It yields the protein CASTTGGQNTEAFF. The chain uses TRBV12-3 or TRBV12-4 and TRBJ1-1, with 9 positions matching TRBD1. V dropped 7 bases and J dropped 1; count of bases not matched to a gene: 4. The CDR3 has 14 residues.